This T cell receptor beta chain originates from a study of T cells in Graves' hyperthyroidism and ophthalmopathy. For the study at large: Before treatment of any kind, peripheral blood was taken at initial diagnosis.

V lost 2 bases and J lost 3, with 10 bases in between. Germline V gives CDR1 MDHEN, CDR2 SYDVKM. The CDR3 runs 14 residues. Amplification of TCR beta CDR3 regions used RNA as the template. Primed by the HTBI set, a first-round RT-PCR was run on the TCR CDR3. Via MiXCR, TCRdb re-called the multiplex PCR reads, giving one row per CDR3 protein. Of roughly 420,000 distinct CDR3 sequences in the sample, approximately 14% were seen once. The study defined stable Graves' hyperthyroidism as no ophthalmopathy progression within 18 months. Diagnosing involved the use of clinical symptoms, serum thyroxine and TRAb, thyroid ultrasound and orbital computed tomography. Fresh peripheral blood, 8 to 10 ml, was the source of the PBMCs. The table lists this clonotype with many counts.

The chain has TRBV28 and TRBJ1-1; D is unresolved. The source of this sequence is a woman between 18 and 30 years old with Graves' hyperthyroidism. The specimen sequenced was blood. The CDR3 protein is CASSLIDADTEAFF. DNA of the CDR3: TGTGCCAGCAGTTTAATAGACGCCGACACTGAAGCTTTCTTT.